A single sample gave rise to the 9 T cell receptor beta chains below, sequenced in a study of CD8+ T cells in alopecia areata. In each case, RNA was isolated and then reverse transcribed into cDNA as the sequencing template. Method: immunoSEQ multiplex PCR; TCRdb's copy keeps in-frame clones and lacks some. The sample has around 100,000 clones, about 60% seen once; the top ten hold about a sixth. Sample treatment: oral pan-JAK inhibitor, 5-10 mg twice daily. The source material was CD8+ T cells sorted from blood, sampled between weeks 55 and 65, from a patient treated with tofacitinib. Receptor source: a human donor with alopecia areata.

This clone was observed a handful of times. J is TRBJ2-7 and V is TRBV30; no definite D call. The V end lost 4 bases, the J end lost 3 bases, and 7 bases lay between the germline ends. The CDR3 has 11 residues. CDR1 and CDR2 from the germline V gene are GTSNPN and SVGIG (reference sequence). The CDR3 spells CAWTNSYEQYF. The CDR3 coding sequence is TGTGCCTGGACTAACAGCTACGAGCAGTACTTC.

The chain carries TRBV6-5 and TRBJ2-5; D may match TRBD1 or TRBD2 (6 bases each). This CDR3 region has 15 residues. V was pared by 7 bases and J by 5 bases, with 20 bases between. Germline CDR1 reads MNHEY; CDR2 reads SVGAGI. CDR3: CASTQTPQGRETQYF. CDR3 DNA: TGTGCCAGCACCCAAACGCCGCAGGGGAGGGAGACCCAGTACTTC.

J is TRBJ2-7 and V is TRBV5-6; D gene uncertain. CDR3 length: 12 residues. V was shortened by 4 bases and J by 3 bases, with 8 bases between the two germline ends. Germline assignment: CDR1 SGHDT and CDR2 YYEEEE. The CDR3 DNA sequence: TGTGCCAGCAGCGCATTAAACTACGAGCAGTACTTC. Translation: CASSALNYEQYF.

The chain uses TRBV27 and TRBJ2-5; D unclear. Trimming left V 2 bases short and J 5 bases short, with 9 bases between. This CDR3 region has 13 residues. Looked up from germline, CDR1 is MNHEY and CDR2 is SMNVEV (reference sequence). CDR3 amino acids: CASSLLRRETQYF. Written as DNA, the CDR3 is TGTGCCAGCAGTTTACTCCGTCGCGAGACCCAGTACTTC.

This sequence joins TRBV6-5 and TRBJ1-4, with a tentative D call TRBD1 (6 bases). The CDR3 spans 12 residues. Deletions cut 7 bases from V and 6 bases from J, with 9 bases between. CDR1 is MNHEY and CDR2 is SVGAGI in the germline V gene. The CDR3 nucleotides read TGTGCCAGCATGGCAGGGGATGAAAAACTGTTTTTT. Its translation: CASMAGDEKLFF.

V and J are TRBV2 and TRBJ1-2; D gene ambiguous. Germline V CDR1 and CDR2: SNHLY, FYNNEI. The CDR3 is made up of 11 amino acids. V lost 7 bases and J 10 bases, leaving 13 bases between the germline ends. As DNA, the CDR3 is TGTGCCAGCACCCCCGGCGGGGACTACACCTTC. Translated: CASTPGGDYTF.

J is TRBJ1-2 and V is TRBV2; TRBD1 matches at 7 bases. The germline V gene has CDR1 SNHLY and CDR2 FYNNEI. This CDR3 has 12 amino acids. Trimming cost V 6 bases and J 5 bases; bases outside gene matches: 3. CDR3: CASRGQRYGYTF. CDR3 nucleotide sequence: TGTGCCAGCAGGGGACAGAGATATGGCTACACCTTC.

The V and J genes are TRBV15 and TRBJ2-5, with unresolved D. This CDR3 comprises 13 residues. Deletions cut 6 bases from V and 5 bases from J, with 13 bases between. The V gene's germline CDR1 is LNHNV and CDR2 YYDKDF (reference sequence). The CDR3 nucleotides read TGTGCCACCAGTCAGGACCAGGCGGAGACCCAGTACTTC. The encoded protein is CATSQDQAETQYF.

The J gene is TRBJ2-7, the V gene TRBV29-1; 9 nucleotides line up with TRBD1. There are 13 residues in the CDR3. Germline V gene lookup returns CDR1 SQVTM and CDR2 ANQGSEA. Unmatched junction bases numbered 6, after V lost 7 bases and J lost 2 bases. The CDR3 protein is CSARDRVTYEQYF. The CDR3 DNA reads TGCAGCGCCCGGGACAGGGTAACCTACGAGCAGTACTTC.